Listed here are 24 T cell receptor beta chains from one sample, sequenced in a study of siplizumab effects on memory and regulatory T cells (dated by TCRdb to between 2019 and 2020). The method was the immunoSEQ multiplex PCR assay. Held by TCRdb, this immuneACCESS table contains in-frame sequences only and omits some clones. Under half of the omission traces to an unresolved V gene where checked; the cause of the rest is unknown. Recorded for this sample are around 100,000 clones; about nine tenths of them occurred a single time. In total, the top ten clones hold approximately 2.7% of the sample. The sequenced sample was CD4+ T cells sorted from blood. These receptors were obtained from a human donor in good health. Some clones in this sample may be carry-over from other donors' samples.

The chain couples TRBV29-1 to TRBJ1-1; tentative D call: TRBD1 (5 bases). CDR1 is SQVTM and CDR2 is ANQGSEA in the germline V gene. V was clipped by 5 bases and J by 1 base, with 11 bases between them. The CDR3 has 13 residues. The CDR3 spells CSVLGTGNTEAFF. In DNA, the CDR3 is TGCAGCGTTCTCGGGACGGGGAACACTGAAGCTTTCTTT.

The chain is built from TRBV6-1 and TRBJ2-3, with D perhaps TRBD1 (5 bases). This CDR3 has 13 amino acids. Germline V lookup: CDR1 MNHNS, CDR2 SASEGT. Trimming removed 4 bases at V and 7 bases at J, with 12 bases between. CDR3 protein: CASSGAGLNTQYF. The CDR3 DNA is TGTGCCAGCAGTGGGGCAGGGCTTAATACGCAGTATTTT.

The chain uses TRBV5-1 and TRBJ1-4; TRBD1 matches at 10 bases. Germline CDR1 SGHRS, CDR2 YFSETQ. The CDR3 is 14 residues long. J was trimmed by 7 bases and V by 2 bases; bases with no gene match: 2. The CDR3 coding sequence is TGCGCCAGCAGCTTTGGACAGGGGGGTGAAAAACTGTTTTTT. It is translated as CASSFGQGGEKLFF. Looking up the rest from reference TRBV5-1 and TRBJ1-4 gives the full variable domain: KAGVTQTPRYLIKTRGQQVTLSCSPISGHRSVSWYQQTPGQGLQFLFEYFSETQRNKGNFPGRFSGRQFSNSRSEMNVSTLELGDSALYLCASSFGQGGEKLFFGSGTQLSVL.

The rearrangement joins TRBV5-6 to TRBJ2-7, with no clear D. CDR3 length: 13 residues. Germline-derived CDR1 and CDR2 are SGHDT and YYEEEE. Trimming shortened V by 2 bases and J by 2 bases, and 8 bases separated the two germline ends. The CDR3 loop reads CASSFYTTYEQYF. The CDR3 DNA reads as TGTGCCAGCAGCTTCTACACCACCTACGAGCAGTACTTC.

The chain couples TRBV15 to TRBJ1-2; D perhaps matches TRBD1 (6 bases). V shed 4 bases and J shed 0 bases, with 15 bases lying between them. Germline CDR1 LNHNV, CDR2 YYDKDF (reference sequence). The CDR3 covers 16 residues. The CDR3 DNA is TGTGCCACCAGCACAGGACAGATCAGAGCTAACTATGGCTACACCTTC. This sequence encodes CATSTGQIRANYGYTF.

This rearrangement joins TRBV29-1 to TRBJ1-5; tentatively, D is TRBD1 (5 bases). The CDR3 is 12 residues long. Per the germline V gene, CDR1 is SQVTM and CDR2 is ANQGSEA. V was pared by 4 bases and J by 6 bases, with 10 bases between. As DNA, the CDR3 is TGCAGCGTTGGGGGGTTTGGTCAGCCCCAGCATTTT. As protein: CSVGGFGQPQHF. The full variable domain, with the rest looked up from reference TRBV29-1 and TRBJ1-5, is SAVISQKPSRDICQRGTSLTIQCQVDSQVTMMFWYRQQPGQSLTLIATANQGSEATYESGFVIDKFPISRPNLTFSTLTVSNMSPEDSSIYLCSVGGFGQPQHFGDGTRLSIL.

This clone was seen just once. V and J are TRBV7-8 and TRBJ2-2; 12 bases map to TRBD2. Germline V lookup: CDR1 SGHVS, CDR2 FQNEAQ. The ends lost 4 bases at V and 1 base at J; junction bases unmatched: 1. This CDR3 comprises 16 residues. The CDR3 loop reads CASSWGLAGNTGELFF. Written as DNA, the CDR3 is TGTGCCAGCAGCTGGGGACTAGCGGGGAACACCGGGGAGCTGTTTTTT.

V and J are TRBV7-3 and TRBJ2-1; tentatively, D is TRBD1 (5 bases). Trimming stripped 1 base from V and 9 bases from J, with 7 bases between. The CDR3 sequence is 12 residues long. The germline CDR1 and CDR2 sequences are SGHTA and FQGTGA. The CDR3 sequence is CASSLMQGEQFF. The CDR3 region has the DNA TGTGCCAGCAGCTTAATGCAGGGTGAGCAGTTCTTC.

This chain connects TRBV18 to TRBJ1-5; 10 nucleotides agree with TRBD1. The J segment lost 7 bases and the V segment lost 3 bases, leaving 6 bases of the junction unmatched. The CDR3 sequence is 15 residues long. Germline CDR1 reads KGHSH; CDR2 reads LQKENI. Here the CDR3 reads CASSPTDRGDQPQHF. The CDR3 DNA reads TGTGCCAGCTCACCCACGGACAGGGGGGACCAGCCCCAGCATTTT.

CDR3 DNA sequence: TGTGCCAGTCGTGGGGCCGGGTACACTAATGAAAAACTGTTTTTT. Its protein product is CASRGAGYTNEKLFF. This chain uses TRBV19 with TRBJ1-4, with D possibly matching TRBD1 (5 bases). The germline V gene has CDR1 LNHDA and CDR2 SQIVND (reference sequence). V lost 8 bases, J lost 2 bases, and 15 bases lay in between. This CDR3 spans 15 amino acids.

This rearrangement joins TRBV15 to TRBJ1-2; the D gene is possibly TRBD1 (6 bases). The V end was cut by 1 base, the J end by 5 bases, with 17 bases between. Per the germline V gene, CDR1 is LNHNV and CDR2 is YYDKDF (reference sequence). The CDR3 length is 16 residues. The CDR3, as DNA: TGTGCCACCAGCAGAGTATCATTAGGGGGGGCATATGGCTACACCTTC. Translation: CATSRVSLGGAYGYTF.

The chain joins TRBV19 to TRBJ2-2; no clear D. Germline V lookup: CDR1 LNHDA, CDR2 SQIVND (reference sequence). V was clipped by 2 bases and J by 1 base, with 8 bases between them. This CDR3 contains 15 residues. The CDR3 sequence: CASSIRLGNTGELFF. Written as DNA, the CDR3 is TGTGCCAGTAGTATAAGGTTGGGGAACACCGGGGAGCTGTTTTTT.

The chain has TRBV5-1 and TRBJ2-5, with 10 bases identical to TRBD1. This CDR3 contains 16 residues. After removal of 5 bases from V and 5 bases from J, the junction contained 12 bases not matched to a gene. Germline V gene data show CDR1 as SGHRS and CDR2 as YFSETQ. In DNA form, the CDR3 reads TGCGCCAGCAGACCGCTAGGGACAGGGGCGGAGGAGACCCAGTACTTC. Translation gives CASRPLGTGAEETQYF.

The chain links TRBV14 to TRBJ2-1, with 8 bases lining up with TRBD1. CDR1 and CDR2 from the germline V gene are SGHDN and FVKESK. Germline trimming cut 3 bases from V and 4 bases from J; bases unmatched to any gene: 5. This CDR3 comprises 15 residues. DNA of the CDR3: TGTGCCAGCAGCCAGAGGGACAGGCCTTACAATGAGCAGTTCTTC. This translates into CASSQRDRPYNEQFF. Supplemented by reference TRBV14 and TRBJ2-1, the full variable domain reads EAGVTQFPSHSVIEKGQTVTLRCDPISGHDNLYWYRRVMGKEIKFLLHFVKESKQDESGMPNNRFLAERTGGTYSTLKVQPAELEDSGVYFCASSQRDRPYNEQFFGPGTRLTVL.

The chain is built from TRBV6-1 and TRBJ2-2, with D maybe TRBD1 (6 bases). Germline assignment: CDR1 MNHNS and CDR2 SASEGT. Deletions cut 8 bases from V and 4 bases from J, with 11 bases between. CDR3 length: 13 residues. The CDR3 sequence: CASRAGATGELFF. In DNA, the CDR3 is TGTGCCAGCCGGGCAGGGGCCACCGGGGAGCTGTTTTTT.

The rearrangement links TRBV14 to TRBJ1-1; 8 bases agree with TRBD1. Germline-derived CDR1 and CDR2 are SGHDN and FVKESK. The CDR3 is 15 residues long. The trim removed 3 bases at V and 5 bases at J, leaving 8 bases unmatched. CDR3 in amino acids: CASSHFTGGRTEAFF. Written as DNA, the CDR3 is TGTGCCAGCAGCCACTTTACAGGGGGACGGACTGAAGCTTTCTTT.

V and J are TRBV6-5 and TRBJ1-3, with unresolved D. V lost 4 bases to trimming and J lost 3 bases, with 13 bases between them. CDR1 MNHEY and CDR2 SVGAGI come from the germline V gene. This CDR3 contains 15 residues. CDR3 residues: CASSSLRFVGNTIYF. The CDR3 nucleotides read TGTGCCAGCAGTTCGCTCCGTTTCGTTGGAAACACCATATATTTT.

The chain uses TRBV5-4 and TRBJ1-1; a weak D match, TRBD1 (5 bases). V lost 2 bases and J 10 bases, leaving 18 bases between the germline ends. CDR1 and CDR2 (germline): SGHNT, YYREEE (reference sequence). This CDR3 region has 14 residues. The chain's CDR3 is CASSLTGTDTTAFF. The CDR3 DNA reads as TGTGCCAGCAGCTTAACCGGGACGGATACAACAGCTTTCTTT.

The chain combines TRBV28 with TRBJ2-5; TRBD2 matches at 8 bases. CDR3 length: 15 amino acids. Looked up from germline, CDR1 is MDHEN and CDR2 is SYDVKM. V shed 6 bases, J shed 5 bases, and the junction held 11 bases outside the gene matches. The CDR3 loop is CASSPSWGGGETQYF. Here the CDR3 DNA reads TGTGCCAGCAGCCCCTCGTGGGGCGGGGGGGAGACCCAGTACTTC.

For this clone: Within the sample, other DNA sequences also encode this same CDR3. This chain connects TRBV11-2 to TRBJ1-2; 9 nucleotides line up with TRBD1. The J segment lost 6 bases and the V segment lost 5 bases, leaving 10 bases of the junction unmatched. Germline V gene lookup returns CDR1 SGHAT and CDR2 FQNNGV. The CDR3 is 15 residues long. As DNA, the CDR3 is TGTGCCAGCAGCGGACCACAGGGGGCGCCCCATGGCTACACCTTC. It specifies CASSGPQGAPHGYTF.

The genes are TRBV27 and TRBJ2-7, with unresolved D. The CDR3 spans 14 residues. Germline CDR1 is MNHEY and CDR2 is SMNVEV (reference sequence). Trimming removed 9 bases at V and 0 bases at J, with 15 bases between. CDR3: CASSRRRTSYEQYF. CDR3 DNA: TGTGCCAGTTCGCGTCGGCGGACCTCCTACGAGCAGTACTTC.

The chain combines TRBV27 with TRBJ2-1; D is unresolved. This CDR3 contains 14 residues. CDR1 is MNHEY and CDR2 is SMNVEV in the germline V gene (reference sequence). Trimming shortened V by 4 bases and J by 0 bases, and 7 bases separated the two germline ends. CDR3: CASSSSTSYNEQFF. In nucleotides, the CDR3 is TGTGCCAGCAGTTCGTCTACCTCCTACAATGAGCAGTTCTTC.

The chain combines TRBV21-1 with TRBJ2-1. TRBV21-1 constitutes a pseudogene. This CDR3 has 14 amino acids. The CDR3 here is CASSKRFPGDEQFF. The CDR3 nucleotides are TGTGCCAGCAGCAAAAGGTTCCCTGGCGATGAGCAGTTCTTC.

This sequence joins TRBV7-9 and TRBJ1-3; unclear D gene. Between the trimmed V and J ends, which lost 1 base and 0 bases, there was a span of 19 bases. The CDR3 runs to 19 residues. Germline V gene sequence: CDR1 SEHNR, CDR2 FQNEAQ (reference sequence). The CDR3 spells CASSLGFDNRLHSGNTIYF. In DNA form, the CDR3 reads TGTGCCAGCAGCTTAGGTTTTGATAATCGGCTACACTCTGGAAACACCATATATTTT.